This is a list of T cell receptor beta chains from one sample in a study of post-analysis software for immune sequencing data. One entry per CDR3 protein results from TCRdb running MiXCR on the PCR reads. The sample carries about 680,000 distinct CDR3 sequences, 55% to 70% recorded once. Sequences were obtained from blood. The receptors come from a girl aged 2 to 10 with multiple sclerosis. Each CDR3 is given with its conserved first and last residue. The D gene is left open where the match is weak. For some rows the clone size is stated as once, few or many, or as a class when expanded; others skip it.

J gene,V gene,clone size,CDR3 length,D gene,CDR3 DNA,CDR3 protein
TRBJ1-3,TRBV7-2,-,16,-,TGTGCCAGCAGCAGGGGGTACCGGGACTCTGGAAACACCATATATTTT,CASSRGYRDSGNTIYF
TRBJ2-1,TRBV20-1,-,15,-,TGCAGTGCTAGATCGGCGGACAGCTCCTACAATGAGCAGTTCTTC,CSARSADSSYNEQFF
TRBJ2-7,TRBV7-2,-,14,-,TGTGCCAGCAGCTTAGGATTCGGGCAGTACGAGCAGTACTTC,CASSLGFGQYEQYF
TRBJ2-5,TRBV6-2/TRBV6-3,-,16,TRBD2,TGTGCCAGCAGTTACCCCAGCGGGGGGGCCCTAGGGACCCAGTACTTC,CASSYPSGGALGTQYF
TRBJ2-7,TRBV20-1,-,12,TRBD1,TGCAGTGCTGGGGGACTAACAGGGGGCGAGTACTTC,CSAGGLTGGEYF
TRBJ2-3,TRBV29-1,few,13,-,TGCATTGCCCTGGGGGGAGGCGCAGATACGCAGTATTTT,CIALGGGADTQYF
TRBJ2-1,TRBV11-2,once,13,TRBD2,TGTGCCAACAGCTTAGCGGGGTTGAATGAGCAGTTCTTC,CANSLAGLNEQFF
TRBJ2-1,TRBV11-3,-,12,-,TGTGCCAGCAGCTTCCGTTACAATGAGCAGTTCTTC,CASSFRYNEQFF
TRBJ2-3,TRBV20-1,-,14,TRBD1,TGCAGTGCTCACAGGGGCCTCAGCACAGATACGCAGTATTTT,CSAHRGLSTDTQYF
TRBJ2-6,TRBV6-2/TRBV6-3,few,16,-,TGTGCCAGCAGTTACTCGGGTGCATCTGGGGCCAACGTCCTGACTTTC,CASSYSGASGANVLTF
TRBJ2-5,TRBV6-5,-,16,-,TGTGCCAGCAGTTACGGGGGGTCGTTCGCCCAAGAGACCCAGTACTTC,CASSYGGSFAQETQYF
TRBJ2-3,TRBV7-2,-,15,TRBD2,TGTGCCAGCAGCTCACTAGCGGGGGAAACAGATACGCAGTATTTT,CASSSLAGETDTQYF
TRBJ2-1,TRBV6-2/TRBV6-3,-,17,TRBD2,TGTGCCAGCAGTATTTTCCAACTAGCGGGACTCTACAATGAGCAGTTCTTC,CASSIFQLAGLYNEQFF
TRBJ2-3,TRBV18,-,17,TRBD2,TGTGCCAGCTCACCACCTGGCGGGGGGGCGAGCTCAGATACGCAGTATTTT,CASSPPGGGASSDTQYF
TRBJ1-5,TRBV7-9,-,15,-,TGTGCCAGCAGCTTAGGGTCCCATAGCAATCAGCCCCAGCATTTT,CASSLGSHSNQPQHF
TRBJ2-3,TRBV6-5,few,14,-,TGTGCCAGCAAGGAACGGGAGCTCACAGATACGCAGTATTTT,CASKERELTDTQYF
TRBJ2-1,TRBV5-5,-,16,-,TGTGCCAGCAGCTTGGGAGGGACGGATTTCTACAATGAGCAGTTCTTC,CASSLGGTDFYNEQFF
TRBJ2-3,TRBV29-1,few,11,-,TGCAGCGTTGGCGTCCCAGATACGCAGTATTTT,CSVGVPDTQYF
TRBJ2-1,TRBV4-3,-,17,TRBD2,TGCGCCAGCAGCCAATCTCCTAGCGGGGGCTCCTACAATGAGCAGTTCTTC,CASSQSPSGGSYNEQFF
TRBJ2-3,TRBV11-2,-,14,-,TGTGCCAGCGGCGAAATCGACAGACCAGATACGCAGTATTTT,CASGEIDRPDTQYF
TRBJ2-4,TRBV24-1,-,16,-,TGTGCCACCAGTGACCCCAGAGATGGAGCCAAAAACATTCAGTACTTC,CATSDPRDGAKNIQYF
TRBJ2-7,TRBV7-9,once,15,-,TGTGCCAGCAGCTTTCACGGATCCCCGAACCACGAGCAGTACTTC,CASSFHGSPNHEQYF
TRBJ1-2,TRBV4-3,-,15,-,TGCGCCAGCAGCCAAGAAAACCGAGATAACTATGGCTACACCTTC,CASSQENRDNYGYTF
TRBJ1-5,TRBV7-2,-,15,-,TGTGCCAGCAGCACAGATCGGGGTTGGAATCAGCCCCAGCATTTT,CASSTDRGWNQPQHF
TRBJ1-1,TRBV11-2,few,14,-,TGTGCCAGCAGTTTTGGGGTAGGGTACACTGAAGCTTTCTTT,CASSFGVGYTEAFF
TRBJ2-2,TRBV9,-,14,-,TGTGTCAGCAGCGTAGTGGACGGCACCGGGGAGCTGTTTTTT,CVSSVVDGTGELFF
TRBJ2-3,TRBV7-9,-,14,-,TGTGCCAGCAGCTTAGGGCCCCCCCCAGATACGCAGTATTTT,CASSLGPPPDTQYF